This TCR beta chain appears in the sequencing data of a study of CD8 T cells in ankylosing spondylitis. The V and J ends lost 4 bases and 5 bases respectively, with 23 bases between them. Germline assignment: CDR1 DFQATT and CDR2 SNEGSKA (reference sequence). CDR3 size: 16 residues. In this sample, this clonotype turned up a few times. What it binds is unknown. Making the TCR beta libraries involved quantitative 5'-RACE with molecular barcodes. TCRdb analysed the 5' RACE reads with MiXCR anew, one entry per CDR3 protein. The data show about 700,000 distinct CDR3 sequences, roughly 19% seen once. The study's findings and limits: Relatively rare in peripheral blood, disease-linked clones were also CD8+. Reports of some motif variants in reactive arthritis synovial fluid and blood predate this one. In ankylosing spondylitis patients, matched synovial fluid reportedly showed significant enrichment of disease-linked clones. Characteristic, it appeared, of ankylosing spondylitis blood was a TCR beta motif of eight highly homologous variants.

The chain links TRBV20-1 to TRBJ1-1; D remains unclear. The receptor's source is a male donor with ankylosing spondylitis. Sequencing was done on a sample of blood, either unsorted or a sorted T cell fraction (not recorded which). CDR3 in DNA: TGCAGTGCTATCCCTGTGACGACCGGGTTGGGGACTGAAGCTTTCTTT. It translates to CSAIPVTTGLGTEAFF.